This entry describes one TCR beta chain. These data originate in a study of CD8 T cells in Susac syndrome. Reverse transcription used 0.5 to 1 ug RNA and random hexamers. One entry per CDR3 protein results from TCRdb running MiXCR on the immunoSEQ multiplex PCR reads. The top ten clones hold 0.2% to 0.25% of a sample with some 150,000 distinct CDR3 sequences, approximately 94% of them seen once. CDR3 length equals 15 residues. V lost 7 bases and J 6 bases, leaving 21 bases between the germline ends. The TCR sequence derives from a human donor with multiple sclerosis. Sequencing was performed on CD8+ T cells from PBMCs. This chain joins TRBV12-3 or TRBV12-4 and TRBJ1-2, with TRBD1 as a possible D gene (5 bases). The CDR3 DNA reads TGTGCCAGCACCACCTTTTCGGGCAGGGAGGATGGCTACACCTTC. Protein product: CASTTFSGREDGYTF.